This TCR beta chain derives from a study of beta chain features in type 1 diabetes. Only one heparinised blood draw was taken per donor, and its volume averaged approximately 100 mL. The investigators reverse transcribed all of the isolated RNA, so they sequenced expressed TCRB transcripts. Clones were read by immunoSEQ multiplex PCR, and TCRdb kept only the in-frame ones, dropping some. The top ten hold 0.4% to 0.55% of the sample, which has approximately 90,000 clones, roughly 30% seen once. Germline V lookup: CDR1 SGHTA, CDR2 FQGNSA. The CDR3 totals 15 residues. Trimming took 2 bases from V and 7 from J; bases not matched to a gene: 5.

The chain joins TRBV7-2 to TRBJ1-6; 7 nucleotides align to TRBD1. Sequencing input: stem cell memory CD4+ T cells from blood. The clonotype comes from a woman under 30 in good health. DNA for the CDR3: TGTGCCAGCAGCTTACCTGGACAGGAGAATTCACCCCTCCACTTT. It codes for CASSLPGQENSPLHF.